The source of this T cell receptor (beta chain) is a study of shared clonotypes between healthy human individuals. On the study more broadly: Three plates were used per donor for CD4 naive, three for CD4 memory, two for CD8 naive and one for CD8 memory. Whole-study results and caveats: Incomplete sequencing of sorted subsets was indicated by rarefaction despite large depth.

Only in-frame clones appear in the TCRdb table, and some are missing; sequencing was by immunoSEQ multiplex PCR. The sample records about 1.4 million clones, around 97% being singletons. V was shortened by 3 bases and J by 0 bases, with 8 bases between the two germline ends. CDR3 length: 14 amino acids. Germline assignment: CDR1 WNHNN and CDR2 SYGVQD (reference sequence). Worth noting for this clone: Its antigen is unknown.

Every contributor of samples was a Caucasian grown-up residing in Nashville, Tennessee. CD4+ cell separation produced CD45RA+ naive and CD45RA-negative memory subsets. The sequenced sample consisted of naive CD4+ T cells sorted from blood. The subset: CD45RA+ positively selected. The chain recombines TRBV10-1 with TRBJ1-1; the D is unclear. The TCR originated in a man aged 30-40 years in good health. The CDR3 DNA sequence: TGCGCCAGCAGTGACGAGACAATGAACACTGAAGCTTTCTTT. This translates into CASSDETMNTEAFF.